The clone carrying this T cell receptor (beta chain) was counted only a few times. Germline loops: CDR1 SGHDN, CDR2 FVKESK. The CDR3 runs to 16 residues. Trimming took 1 base from V and 0 from J; bases not matched to a gene: 4. This record comes from a study of T cell repertoires in cytomegalovirus infection. TCRdb ran MiXCR on the reads and lists one entry per CDR3 protein. The data hold roughly 600,000 distinct CDR3 sequences, with 24% observed a single time. The sequence was collected from a human donor in good health (CMV status not recorded). Some clones in this sample may be carry-over from other donors' samples. What was sequenced was CD8+ T cells from PBMCs. The chain uses TRBV14 and TRBJ1-2; 8 bases line up with TRBD1. CDR3 nucleotides: TGTGCCAGCAGCCAAGGGACAGGGAGAACTAACTATGGCTACACCTTC. Its translation is CASSQGTGRTNYGYTF.